The clone carrying this T cell receptor beta chain was recorded at least ten times. The data were taken from a study of breast tumors, draining lymph nodes, adjacent tissues. Axillary draining lymph nodes of breast cancer patients supplied the node samples. Germline V gene lookup returns CDR1 SNHLY and CDR2 FYNNEI. The length of the CDR3 is 13 residues. Trimming removed 6 bases from V and 6 bases from J, with 15 bases in between. TCRdb analysed the multiplex PCR reads with MiXCR anew, one entry per CDR3 protein. The table lists about 230,000 distinct CDR3 sequences, about 32% of them singletons. Sequencing used axillary lymph node tissue. The origin of this receptor is a female donor with breast cancer. Some clones in this sample may be carry-over from other donors' samples. This chain joins TRBV2 and TRBJ2-7; D may be TRBD1 (6 bases). CDR3 in amino acids: CASRPGQSGEQYF. CDR3 sequence (DNA): TGTGCCAGCAGACCTGGACAGTCCGGCGAGCAGTACTTC.